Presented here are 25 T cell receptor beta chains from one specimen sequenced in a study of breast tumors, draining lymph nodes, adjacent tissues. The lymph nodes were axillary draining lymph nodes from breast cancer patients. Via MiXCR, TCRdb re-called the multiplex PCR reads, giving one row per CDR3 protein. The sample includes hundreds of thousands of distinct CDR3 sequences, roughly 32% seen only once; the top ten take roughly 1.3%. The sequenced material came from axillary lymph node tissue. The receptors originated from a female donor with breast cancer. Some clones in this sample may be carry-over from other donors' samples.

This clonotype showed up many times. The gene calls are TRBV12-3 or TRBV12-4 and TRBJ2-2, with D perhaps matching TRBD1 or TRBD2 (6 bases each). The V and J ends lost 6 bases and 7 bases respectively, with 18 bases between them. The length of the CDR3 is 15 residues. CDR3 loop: CASSSGEAFGGELFF. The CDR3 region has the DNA TGTGCCAGCAGCTCAGGGGAGGCTTTTGGCGGGGAGCTGTTTTTT.

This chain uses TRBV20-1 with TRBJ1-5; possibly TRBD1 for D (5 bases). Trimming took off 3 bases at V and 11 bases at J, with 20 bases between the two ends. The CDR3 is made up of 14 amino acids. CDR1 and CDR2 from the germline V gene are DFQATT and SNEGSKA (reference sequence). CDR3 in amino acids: CSARTSGRGETQHF. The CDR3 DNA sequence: TGCAGTGCTAGGACTAGCGGGAGAGGGGAGACCCAGCATTTT.

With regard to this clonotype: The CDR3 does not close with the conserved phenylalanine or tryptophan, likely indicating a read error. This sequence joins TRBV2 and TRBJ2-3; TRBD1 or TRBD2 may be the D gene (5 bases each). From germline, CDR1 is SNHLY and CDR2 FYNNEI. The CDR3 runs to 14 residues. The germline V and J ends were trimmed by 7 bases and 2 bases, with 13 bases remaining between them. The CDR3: CASIGGIPTDTQYS. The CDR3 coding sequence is TGTGCCAGCATTGGGGGAATCCCCACAGATACGCAGTATTCT.

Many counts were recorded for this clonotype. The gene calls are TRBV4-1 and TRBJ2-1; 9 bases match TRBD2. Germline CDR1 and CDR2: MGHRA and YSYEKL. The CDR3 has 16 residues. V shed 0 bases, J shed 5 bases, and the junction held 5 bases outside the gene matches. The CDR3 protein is CASSQDEREDHNEQFF. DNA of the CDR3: TGCGCCAGCAGCCAAGATGAGCGGGAGGACCACAATGAGCAGTTCTTC.

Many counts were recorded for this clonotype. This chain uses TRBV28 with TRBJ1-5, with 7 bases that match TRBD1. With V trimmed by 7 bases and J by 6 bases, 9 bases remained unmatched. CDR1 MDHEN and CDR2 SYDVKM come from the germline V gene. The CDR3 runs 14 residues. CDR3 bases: TGTGCCAGCATAGAGGGGGCATCTGGTCAGCCCCAGCATTTT. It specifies CASIEGASGQPQHF.

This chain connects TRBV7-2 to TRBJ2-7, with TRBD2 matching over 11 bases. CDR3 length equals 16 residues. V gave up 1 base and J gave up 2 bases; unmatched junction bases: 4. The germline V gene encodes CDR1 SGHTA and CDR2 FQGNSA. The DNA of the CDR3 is TGTGCCAGCAGCTTAGGAAGACTAGCGGGAACCTACGAGCAGTACTTC. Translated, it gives CASSLGRLAGTYEQYF.

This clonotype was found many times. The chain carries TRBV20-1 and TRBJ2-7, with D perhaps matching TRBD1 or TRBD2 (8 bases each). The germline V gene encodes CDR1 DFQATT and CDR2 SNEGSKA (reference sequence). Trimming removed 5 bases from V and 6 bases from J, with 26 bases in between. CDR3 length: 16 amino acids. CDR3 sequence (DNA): TGCAGTGCTTCCGACAGGGGCTCCATCGCGGGGGGCGAGCAGTACTTC. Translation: CSASDRGSIAGGEQYF.

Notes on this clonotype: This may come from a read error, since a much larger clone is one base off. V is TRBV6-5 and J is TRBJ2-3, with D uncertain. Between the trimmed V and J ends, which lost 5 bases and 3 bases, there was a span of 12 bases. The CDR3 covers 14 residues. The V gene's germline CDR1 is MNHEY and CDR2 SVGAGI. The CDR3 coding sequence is TGTGCCAGCAGTCACAAGGAAAGTACAGATACGCAGTATTTT. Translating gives CASSHKESTDTQYF.

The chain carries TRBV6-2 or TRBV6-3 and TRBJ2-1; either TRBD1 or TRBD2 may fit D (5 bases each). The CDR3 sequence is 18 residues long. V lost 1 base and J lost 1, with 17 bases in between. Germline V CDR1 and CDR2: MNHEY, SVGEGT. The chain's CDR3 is CASSYYVSRDGSYNEQFF. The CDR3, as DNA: TGTGCCAGCAGTTACTACGTGTCCCGGGACGGATCCTACAATGAGCAGTTCTTC.

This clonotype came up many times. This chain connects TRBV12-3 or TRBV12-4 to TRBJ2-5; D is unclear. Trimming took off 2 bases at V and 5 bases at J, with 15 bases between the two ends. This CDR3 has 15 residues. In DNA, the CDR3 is TGTGCCAGCAGTTTAAACGGCGATGGTCCGGAGACCCAGTACTTC. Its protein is CASSLNGDGPETQYF.

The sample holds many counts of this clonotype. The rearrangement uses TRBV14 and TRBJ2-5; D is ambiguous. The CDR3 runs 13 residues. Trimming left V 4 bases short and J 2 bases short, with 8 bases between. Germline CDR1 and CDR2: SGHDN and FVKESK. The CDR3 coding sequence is TGTGCCAGCAGCCGTTACTTGCAAGAGACCCAGTACTTC. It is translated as CASSRYLQETQYF.

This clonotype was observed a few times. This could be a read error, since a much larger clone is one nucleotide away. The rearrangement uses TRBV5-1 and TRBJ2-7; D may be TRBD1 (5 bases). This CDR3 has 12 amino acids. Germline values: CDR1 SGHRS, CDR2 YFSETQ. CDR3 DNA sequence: TGCGCCAGCAGCTGGCAGGGTTACGAGCACTACTTC. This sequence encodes CASSWQGYEHYF.

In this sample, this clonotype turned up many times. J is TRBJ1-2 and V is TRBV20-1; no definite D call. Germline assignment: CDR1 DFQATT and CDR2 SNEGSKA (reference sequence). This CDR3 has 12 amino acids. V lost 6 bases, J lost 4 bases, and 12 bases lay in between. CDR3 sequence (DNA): TGCAGTGCGCTAGGACGGAGCTATGGCTACACCTTC. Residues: CSALGRSYGYTF.

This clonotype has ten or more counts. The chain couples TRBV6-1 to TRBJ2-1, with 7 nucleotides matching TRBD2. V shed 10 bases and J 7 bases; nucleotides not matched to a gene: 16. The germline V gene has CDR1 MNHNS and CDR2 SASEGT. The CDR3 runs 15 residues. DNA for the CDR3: TGTGCCACCGCGAGAGGCGGGAGCGGAACGAATGAGCAGTTCTTC. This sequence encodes CATARGGSGTNEQFF.

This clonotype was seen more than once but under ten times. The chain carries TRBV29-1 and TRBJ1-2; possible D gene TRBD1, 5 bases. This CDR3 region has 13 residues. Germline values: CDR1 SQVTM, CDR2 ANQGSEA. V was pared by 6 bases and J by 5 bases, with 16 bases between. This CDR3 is CSVEPGTAYGYTF. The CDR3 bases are TGCAGCGTAGAACCCGGGACTGCTTATGGCTACACCTTC.

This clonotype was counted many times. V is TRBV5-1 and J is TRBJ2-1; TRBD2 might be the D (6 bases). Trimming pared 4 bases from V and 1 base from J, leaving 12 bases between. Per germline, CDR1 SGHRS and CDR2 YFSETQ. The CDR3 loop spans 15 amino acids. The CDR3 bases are TGCGCCAGCAGCCCGGACGGGGGATCCTACAATGAGCAGTTCTTC. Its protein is CASSPDGGSYNEQFF.

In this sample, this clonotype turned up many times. CDR3: CSARRQGPGELFF. In DNA, the CDR3 is TGCAGTGCTCGAAGACAGGGCCCCGGGGAGCTGTTTTTT. This chain connects TRBV20-1 to TRBJ2-2; 7 bases are shared with TRBD1. The CDR3 spans 13 residues. Germline V gene data show CDR1 as DFQATT and CDR2 as SNEGSKA (reference sequence). J lost 6 bases, V lost 5 bases, and 6 bases had no gene match.

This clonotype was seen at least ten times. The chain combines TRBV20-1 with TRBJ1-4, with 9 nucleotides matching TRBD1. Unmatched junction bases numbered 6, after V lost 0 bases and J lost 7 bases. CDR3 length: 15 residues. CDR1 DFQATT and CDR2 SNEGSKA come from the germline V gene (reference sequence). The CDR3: CSARDIGTGLEKLFF. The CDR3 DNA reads TGCAGTGCTAGAGATATCGGGACAGGGCTTGAAAAACTGTTTTTT.

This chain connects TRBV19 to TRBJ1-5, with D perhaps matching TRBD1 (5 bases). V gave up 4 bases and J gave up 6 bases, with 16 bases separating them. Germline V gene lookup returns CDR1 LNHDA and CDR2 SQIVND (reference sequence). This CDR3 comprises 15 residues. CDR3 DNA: TGTGCCAGTAGTAGTCCACCATCCGGGGCTCAGCCCCAGCATTTT. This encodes CASSSPPSGAQPQHF.

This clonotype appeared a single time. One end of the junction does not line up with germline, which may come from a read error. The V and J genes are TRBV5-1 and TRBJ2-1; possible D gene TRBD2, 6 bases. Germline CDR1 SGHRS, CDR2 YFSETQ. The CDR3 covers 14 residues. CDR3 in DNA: TGTGCCAGCAGTCGCGGAGGGCCACCCAATGAGCAGTTCTTC. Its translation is CASSRGGPPNEQFF.

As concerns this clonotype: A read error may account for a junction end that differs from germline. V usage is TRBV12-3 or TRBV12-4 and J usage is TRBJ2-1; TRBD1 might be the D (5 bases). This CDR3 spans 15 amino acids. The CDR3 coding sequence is TGTGCCGGCAGTTTCGCAGGGCGCTCCTACAATGAGCAGTTCTTC. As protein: CAGSFAGRSYNEQFF.

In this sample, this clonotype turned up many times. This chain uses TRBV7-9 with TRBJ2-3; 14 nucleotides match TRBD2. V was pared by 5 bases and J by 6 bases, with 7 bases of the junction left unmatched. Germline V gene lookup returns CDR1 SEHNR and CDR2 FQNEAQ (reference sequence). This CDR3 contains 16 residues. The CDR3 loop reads CASSRGLAGVADTQYF. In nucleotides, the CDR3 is TGTGCCAGCAGCCGGGGACTAGCGGGAGTGGCGGATACGCAGTATTTT.

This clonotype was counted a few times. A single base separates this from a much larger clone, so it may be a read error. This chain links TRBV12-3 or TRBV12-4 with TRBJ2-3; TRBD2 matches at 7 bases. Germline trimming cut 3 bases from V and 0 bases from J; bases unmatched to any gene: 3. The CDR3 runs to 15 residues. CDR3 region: CASSFREGSTDTQYF. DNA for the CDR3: TGTGCCAGCAGTTTCAGGGAGGGGAGCACAGATACGCAGTATTTT.

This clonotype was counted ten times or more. The CDR3 region has the DNA TGTGCCAGTAGTTTAAATCCTAGTAATGAGCAGTTCTTC. This gives the protein CASSLNPSNEQFF. The chain recombines TRBV19 with TRBJ2-1; D is undetermined. Deletions cut 5 bases from V and 7 bases from J, with 12 bases between. The CDR3 covers 13 residues. Germline CDR1 and CDR2: LNHDA and SQIVND (reference sequence).

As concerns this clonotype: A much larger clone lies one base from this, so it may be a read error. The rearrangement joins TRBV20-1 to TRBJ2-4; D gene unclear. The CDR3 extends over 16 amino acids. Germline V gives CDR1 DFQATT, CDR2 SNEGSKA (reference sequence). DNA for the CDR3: TGCAGTGCCAACGGCGCGCTAGGGCTATCCAAAAGCATTCAGTACTTC. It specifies CSANGALGLSKSIQYF.